This is a list of T cell receptor beta chains from one sample in a study of blood T cell repertoires in COVID-19. Libraries were prepared by immunoSEQ multiplex PCR; TCRdb keeps only in-frame clonotypes and omits some of them. The top ten hold 15% to 19% of the sample, which has 250,000 to 300,000 clones, around 86% seen once. The material sequenced was PBMCs or T cells enriched from blood (not recorded which). These receptors all come from a man aged 18 to 30 who had recovered from COVID-19. Both conserved end residues are part of each CDR3. A D gene is named only where the DNA matches it firmly. The size field is filled for only some rows; it gives once, few, many or a size class.

>TRBJ1-1|TRBV7-2|few|TRBD1
TGTGCCAGCAGCTTGTATGGGACAGGGGTTGGTGAAGCTTTCTTT
CASSLYGTGVGEAFF
>TRBJ2-7|TRBV24-1|-|-
TGTGCCACCAGTGATTTACCCTACTACGAGCAGTACTTC
CATSDLPYYEQYF
>TRBJ1-1|TRBV7-9|-|-
TGTGCCAGCAGCTTAGATGAATGGAGGGGACGAACTGAAGCTTTCTTT
CASSLDEWRGRTEAFF
>TRBJ1-1|TRBV6-2/TRBV6-3|-|TRBD1
TGTGCCAGCAGTCCGACAGGGGGCGGCACTGAAGCTTTCTTT
CASSPTGGGTEAFF
>TRBJ2-7|TRBV18|-|-
TGTGCCAGCTCACCACCCGCTACAGCAAACGAGCAGTACTTC
CASSPPATANEQYF
>TRBJ2-7|TRBV5-8|-|-
TGTGCCAGCAGCTCTGAAACAGGACAAACCTACGAGCAGTACTTC
CASSSETGQTYEQYF
>TRBJ1-1|TRBV5-1|-|-
TGCGCCAGCAGCGCACAGGGTTACACTGAAGCTTTCTTT
CASSAQGYTEAFF
>TRBJ2-2|TRBV27|-|-
TGTGCCAGCACCATAGACAGGTTTGGCACCGGGGAGCTGTTTTTT
CASTIDRFGTGELFF
>TRBJ2-5|TRBV15|-|TRBD2
TGTGCCACCAGCAGAGATGCGGGGGGGCCAGAGACCCAGTACTTC
CATSRDAGGPETQYF
>TRBJ2-1|TRBV2|-|TRBD2
TGTGCCAGCACCCTACCGAGAAGCCAACAGGGGATTAAGACTAGCGGGAACTATGAGCAGTTCTTC
CASTLPRSQQGIKTSGNYEQFF
>TRBJ2-7|TRBV5-8|-|-
TGTGCCAGCAGCTCTGGAGGTCGGGGGATCTCCTACGAGCAGTACTTC
CASSSGGRGISYEQYF
>TRBJ1-5|TRBV10-1|-|TRBD1
TGCGCCAGCGGAGGACAGGAGTCACAGCCCCAGCATTTT
CASGGQESQPQHF
>TRBJ1-5|TRBV4-1|few|TRBD1
TGCGCCAGCAGCCATGGGACAGAATATAGCAATCAGCCCCAGCATTTT
CASSHGTEYSNQPQHF
>TRBJ1-1|TRBV11-1|-|TRBD1
TGTGCCAGCAGCCTAGGGGACAGAGAGGCTTTCTTT
CASSLGDREAFF
>TRBJ2-3|TRBV6-2/TRBV6-3|-|TRBD2
TGTGCCAGCAGCCTTTCCTCTTTACTAGCGGGCCTTGTGGATACGCAGTATTTT
CASSLSSLLAGLVDTQYF
>TRBJ2-7|TRBV30|few|TRBD2
TGTGCCTGGAGTGGTAGCGGGGGCTACGAGCAGTACTTC
CAWSGSGGYEQYF
>TRBJ2-5|TRBV3-1/TRBV3-2|-|-
TGTGCCAGCAGCCAAGGTAGCTCCAATCAAGAGACCCAGTACTTC
CASSQGSSNQETQYF
>TRBJ1-1|TRBV11-3|-|-
TGTGCCAGCAGCTTAGGTCAGGACACTGAAGCTTTCTTT
CASSLGQDTEAFF
>TRBJ2-7|TRBV11-3|-|-
TGTGCCAGCAGCTTTACAGGGACCTACGAGCAGTACTTC
CASSFTGTYEQYF
>TRBJ2-1|TRBV11-1|-|-
TGTGCCAGCAGTACCGGGCGGGAAGTGACCTACAATGAGCAGTTCTTC
CASSTGREVTYNEQFF
>TRBJ1-5|TRBV30|-|-
TGTGCCTGGAACCGGGGAAGCAATCAGCCCCAGCATTTT
CAWNRGSNQPQHF
>TRBJ2-5|TRBV30|-|-
TGTGCCTGGGTCGAGACTAACCAAGAGACCCAGTACTTC
CAWVETNQETQYF
>TRBJ1-2|TRBV9|-|TRBD1
TGTGCCAGCAGCGTAGCTGGGGGTGTATCGGGACAGGACTATGGCTACACCTTC
CASSVAGGVSGQDYGYTF
>TRBJ2-1|TRBV5-1|once|-
TGCGCCACCTCGACAGGTTTTGACAATGAGCAGTTCTTC
CATSTGFDNEQFF
>TRBJ1-5|TRBV2|-|TRBD1
TGTGCCAGCATCGGACAGGAGGGCCAGCCCCAGCATTTT
CASIGQEGQPQHF
>TRBJ1-5|TRBV7-8|-|-
TGTGCCAGCGGCCAACAGGTGGATCAGCCCCAGCATTTT
CASGQQVDQPQHF
>TRBJ1-4|TRBV14|-|-
TGTGCCAGCAGCCAAGAGCCGGGAGATTCGTTAGGGAAACTGTTTTTT
CASSQEPGDSLGKLFF